A selection of T cell receptor beta chains follows, all from one sample in a study of identical twins. TCRdb redid the calling of the 5' RACE reads with MiXCR, one entry per CDR3 protein. The sample has some 710,000 distinct CDR3 sequences, 6.1% seen once. Sequencing used naive T cells sorted from blood. The receptors originated from a man between 18 and 29 years old in good health. Both conserved end residues are part of each CDR3. The D gene is left open where the match is weak. The listing skips clone size in some rows; elsewhere it reads once, few, many or a size class.

V	D	J	size	DNA	CDR3
TRBV3-1	NA	TRBJ1-4	few	TGTGCCAGCAGGAGGGGTGAAAAACTGTTTTTT	CASRRGEKLFF
TRBV7-6	TRBD2	TRBJ2-5	NA	TGTGCCAGCAGCTTAGTAAAGGGAAGGACTAGCGGGAGGGCCCAGTACTTC	CASSLVKGRTSGRAQYF
TRBV7-9	NA	TRBJ2-3	NA	TGTGCCAGCAGCTTAGTTTCAGGGGATTTT	CASSLVSGDF
TRBV5-1	TRBD1	TRBJ1-2	NA	TGCGCCAGCTCCCGGGACAGCGTCTATGGCTACACCTTC	CASSRDSVYGYTF
TRBV5-1	TRBD1	TRBJ2-2	few	TGCGCCAGCACTCCCGGGGACAGCACCGGGGAGCTGTTTTTT	CASTPGDSTGELFF
TRBV4-2	TRBD2	TRBJ2-1	few	TGTGCCAGCAGCCAAGGCCTAGCGGGAGAAAGAGAGCAGTTCTTC	CASSQGLAGEREQFF
TRBV12-3/TRBV12-4	TRBD2	TRBJ2-2	few	TGTGCCAGCACCCCGGGACTAGCGGGACAAACCGGGGAGCTGTTTTTT	CASTPGLAGQTGELFF
TRBV7-8	NA	TRBJ2-5	many	TGTGCCAGCAGCTCAACCCTACTAGGACAAGAGACCCAGTACTTC	CASSSTLLGQETQYF
TRBV7-9	NA	TRBJ2-1	few	TGTGCCAGCAGCTCCGGGACGGTCCCTTACAATGAGCAGTTCTTC	CASSSGTVPYNEQFF
TRBV20-1	NA	TRBJ1-1	many	TGCAGTGCTCCCGAGGGGGTGAGGAACACTGAAGCTTTCTTT	CSAPEGVRNTEAFF
TRBV21-1	NA	TRBJ1-6	few	TGTGCCAGCAGCAAAACTGAAGGGCCCTATTATTCACCCCTCCACTTT	CASSKTEGPYYSPLHF
TRBV6-1	TRBD1	TRBJ2-5	NA	TGTGCCAGCACCTCCATGACAGGGGAGAAGGAGACCCAGTACTTC	CASTSMTGEKETQYF
TRBV29-1	TRBD1	TRBJ2-5	many	TGCAGCGAAGCAGGGACAGGGGGCAAGGAGACCCAGTACTTC	CSEAGTGGKETQYF
TRBV18	NA	TRBJ2-1	NA	TGTGCCAGCTCACCACCGAGGGCTTGGGATGAGCAGTTCTTC	CASSPPRAWDEQFF
TRBV29-1	NA	TRBJ1-3	NA	TGCAGCGTCGGGTCCAGGGTCTCTGGAAACACCATATATTTT	CSVGSRVSGNTIYF
TRBV6-4	TRBD2	TRBJ2-2	many	TGTGCCAGCAGTGACTCGTCTAGCGGGATAGTGGGAACCGGGGAGCTGTTTTTT	CASSDSSSGIVGTGELFF
TRBV5-1	NA	TRBJ1-1	NA	TGCGCCAGCAGCTTGGGGCCAGAAATGAACACTGAAGCTTTCTTT	CASSLGPEMNTEAFF
TRBV24-1	TRBD2	TRBJ2-1	many	TGTGCCACCAGTGATTTGCTTGGCGGGAGAAGGAATGAGCAGTTCTTC	CATSDLLGGRRNEQFF